What follows are 20 T cell receptor beta chains derived from one specimen sequenced in a study of T cell responses to AZD1222 COVID-19 vaccine. Method: immunoSEQ multiplex PCR; TCRdb's copy keeps in-frame clones and lacks some. The sample lists roughly 140,000 clones, approximately 90% seen once, with about 4.6% in the top ten. Sequenced material: peripheral blood, taken on day 0 of AZD1222 vaccination. The receptors were gathered from an adult in good health.

The chain couples TRBV7-3 to TRBJ1-4; D might be TRBD1 (5 bases). V gave up 6 bases and J gave up 11 bases, with 16 bases separating them. In germline, CDR1 is SGHTA, CDR2 FQGTGA. The CDR3 contains 13 residues. The CDR3 sequence is CASRGRGPGKLFF. DNA of the CDR3: TGTGCCAGCAGAGGGCGGGGACCTGGGAAACTGTTTTTT.

The chain has TRBV7-9 and TRBJ2-7; the D gene is possibly TRBD2 (7 bases). Germline V gene lookup returns CDR1 SEHNR and CDR2 FQNEAQ (reference sequence). The CDR3 runs 15 residues. Trimming left V 4 bases short and J 7 bases short, with 20 bases between. In DNA form, the CDR3 reads TGTGCCAGCAGCTCAGGACCCTCAGGGGACTATGAGCAGTACTTC. This encodes CASSSGPSGDYEQYF.

The V gene is TRBV19, the J gene TRBJ2-7; D call uncertain. The CDR3 covers 13 residues. Trimming shortened V by 2 bases and J by 2 bases, and 7 bases separated the two germline ends. Looked up from germline, CDR1 is LNHDA and CDR2 is SQIVND (reference sequence). The CDR3 DNA is TGTGCCAGTAGTATACCAGGACCCTACGAGCAGTACTTC. Amino acid sequence: CASSIPGPYEQYF. The full variable domain, rest sourced from reference TRBV19 and TRBJ2-7, is DGGITQSPKYLFRKEGQNVTLSCEQNLNHDAMYWYRQDPGQGLRLIYYSQIVNDFQKGDIAEGYSVSREKKESFPLTVTSAQKNPTAFYLCASSIPGPYEQYFGPGTRLTVT.

The J gene is TRBJ1-5, the V gene TRBV6-5; 10 nucleotides line up with TRBD1. Germline V gene lookup returns CDR1 MNHEY and CDR2 SVGAGI. Losses at the gene ends were 6 bases for V and 2 bases for J; bases not matched to a gene: 4. CDR3 length equals 15 residues. The CDR3 region is CASSRDRGGNQPQHF. For the CDR3, the DNA is TGTGCCAGCAGCAGGGACAGGGGAGGCAATCAGCCCCAGCATTTT.

The V gene is TRBV11-2, the J gene TRBJ2-7; D perhaps matches TRBD2 (5 bases). Germline values: CDR1 SGHAT, CDR2 FQNNGV. This CDR3 has 13 residues. V lost 3 bases and J lost 4, with 10 bases in between. CDR3 loop: CASSFSSGYEQYF. The CDR3 nucleotides are TGTGCCAGCAGCTTCTCCTCGGGGTACGAGCAGTACTTC.

A word on this clone: A junction boundary mismatches the germline segment, possibly from a read error. This sequence joins TRBV11-2 and TRBJ2-7; 8 bases are a match to TRBD1. CDR3 length equals 11 residues. Germline assignment: CDR1 SGHAT and CDR2 FQNNGV. Written as DNA, the CDR3 is TGTGCCAGCAGCCAGGGGGACAGGTCTTTCTTC. The encoded protein is CASSQGDRSFF.

The chain links TRBV4-1 to TRBJ2-7; 12 bases map to TRBD2. This CDR3 spans 15 amino acids. Germline CDR1 MGHRA, CDR2 YSYEKL. With V trimmed by 4 bases and J by 6 bases, 7 bases remained unmatched. The CDR3 region is CASSPLGLAGTEQYF. The CDR3 DNA is TGCGCCAGCAGCCCCTTAGGACTAGCGGGAACCGAGCAGTACTTC.

This clone has only a few counts. J is TRBJ1-3 and V is TRBV7-8; D gene unclear. CDR1 is SGHVS and CDR2 is FQNEAQ in the germline V gene. Trimming took 3 bases from V and 4 from J, leaving 7 bases between them. This CDR3 comprises 13 residues. The CDR3 spells CASSFAGGNTIYF. The DNA of the CDR3 is TGTGCCAGCAGCTTTGCCGGCGGAAACACCATATATTTT.

This clone was recorded a few times. The chain recombines TRBV12-5 with TRBJ1-1, with D possibly TRBD1 on 5 matching bases. V lost 4 bases and J lost 6, with 24 bases in between. CDR1 and CDR2 from the germline V gene are LGHNT and FRNRAP. The CDR3 is 17 amino acids. CDR3 coding DNA: TGTGCTAGTGGTTCTTCACGAGGGAGTGGGGGGGTATCTGAAGCTTTCTTT. This translates into CASGSSRGSGGVSEAFF. Supplemented by reference TRBV12-5 and TRBJ1-1, the full variable domain reads DARVTQTPRHKVTEMGQEVTMRCQPILGHNTVFWYRQTMMQGLELLAYFRNRAPLDDSGMPKDRFSAEMPDATLATLKIQPSEPRDSAVYFCASGSSRGSGGVSEAFFGQGTRLTVV.

DNA for the CDR3: TGTGCCAGCAGCTCCCAGCGCAGGGTTATGGGGTACAATGAGCAGTTCTTC. Its protein product is CASSSQRRVMGYNEQFF. This chain connects TRBV7-2 to TRBJ2-1, with D perhaps TRBD1 (5 bases). The CDR3 is 17 amino acids. Trimming took off 4 bases at V and 4 bases at J, with 20 bases between the two ends. Per germline, CDR1 SGHTA and CDR2 FQGNSA.

J is TRBJ2-4 and V is TRBV4-1, with TRBD2 matching over 8 bases. The junction had 15 bases not matched to a gene; V was cut back by 5 bases and J by 0 bases. CDR1 is MGHRA, CDR2 YSYEKL, per germline. The CDR3 has 19 residues. CDR3 DNA: TGCGCCAGCAGCTACGGGAGGGCTCAGGGAGGGGTAGCCAAAAACATTCAGTACTTC. It yields the protein CASSYGRAQGGVAKNIQYF.

A single count supports this clone. This chain uses TRBV12-3 or TRBV12-4 with TRBJ2-3; TRBD1 aligns across 7 bases. After removal of 5 bases from V and 8 bases from J, the junction contained 4 bases not matched to a gene. This CDR3 comprises 12 residues. CDR3 sequence: CASSLGQSTQYF. CDR3 nucleotides: TGTGCCAGCAGTCTGGGACAGAGTACGCAGTATTTT.

This chain links TRBV7-9 with TRBJ1-6; D remains ambiguous. The CDR3 is made up of 14 amino acids. Germline loops: CDR1 SEHNR, CDR2 FQNEAQ (reference sequence). Trimming took off 0 bases at V and 8 bases at J, with 8 bases between the two ends. The CDR3 protein is CASSLAASYSPLHF. In nucleotides, the CDR3 is TGTGCCAGCAGCTTAGCTGCCAGTTATTCACCCCTCCACTTT. The variable domain in full, with the rest retrieved from reference TRBV7-9 and TRBJ1-6, is DTGVSQNPRHKITKRGQNVTFRCDPISEHNRLYWYRQTLGQGPEFLTYFQNEAQLEKSRLLSDRFSAERPKGSFSTLEIQRTEQGDSAMYLCASSLAASYSPLHFGNGTRLTVT.

J is TRBJ1-4 and V is TRBV5-8, with 7 bases fitting TRBD1. Unmatched junction bases numbered 10, after V lost 4 bases and J lost 7 bases. CDR1 and CDR2 (germline): SGHTS, YDEGEE. The length of the CDR3 is 15 residues. CDR3 loop: CASSRGGTVGEKLFF. CDR3 DNA: TGTGCCAGCAGCCGGGGAGGGACAGTAGGTGAAAAACTGTTTTTT. Combining the CDR3 with reference TRBV5-8 and TRBJ1-4 gives the whole variable domain EAGVTQSPTHLIKTRGQQATLRCSPISGHTSVYWYQQALGLGLQFLLWYDEGEERNRGNFPPRFSGRQFPNYSSELNVNALELEDSALYLCASSRGGTVGEKLFFGSGTQLSVL.

The chain carries TRBV6-6 and TRBJ2-1, with TRBD2 matching 8 bases. The ends lost 7 bases at V and 10 bases at J; junction bases unmatched: 9. In germline, CDR1 is MNHNY, CDR2 SVGAGI (reference sequence). This CDR3 has 13 amino acids. The CDR3 reads CASNLSGSKEQFF. The CDR3, as DNA: TGTGCCAGCAACTTAAGCGGGAGTAAGGAGCAGTTCTTC.

The rearrangement uses TRBV15 and TRBJ2-5; 9 nucleotides agree with TRBD2. The germline V gene has CDR1 LNHNV and CDR2 YYDKDF (reference sequence). CDR3 size: 15 residues. V lost 8 bases to trimming and J lost 0 bases; unmatched junction nucleotides: 7. CDR3: CATLPREGYQETQYF. CDR3 in DNA: TGTGCCACCCTACCGCGGGAGGGATACCAAGAGACCCAGTACTTC.

This clone has only one observation. The rearrangement uses TRBV11-2 and TRBJ2-7; D possibly corresponds to TRBD1 (5 bases). Germline CDR1 and CDR2: SGHAT and FQNNGV. CDR3 size: 13 residues. Trimming cost V 10 bases and J 5 bases, with 18 bases left between them. CDR3: CATSTGTRNEQYF. The CDR3 DNA is TGTGCCACCAGTACAGGAACCAGGAACGAGCAGTACTTC. The whole variable domain, remainder taken from reference TRBV11-2 and TRBJ2-7, is EAGVAQSPRYKIIEKRQSVAFWCNPISGHATLYWYQQILGQGPKLLIQFQNNGVVDDSQLPKDRFSAERLKGVDSTLKIQPAKLEDSAVYLCATSTGTRNEQYFGPGTRLTVT.

The chain links TRBV9 to TRBJ2-5; no clear D gene. This CDR3 has 11 residues. In germline, CDR1 is SGDLS, CDR2 YYNGEE. Trimming removed 2 bases from V and 2 bases from J, with 1 base in between. In DNA form, the CDR3 reads TGTGCCAGCAGCGTTCAAGAGACCCAGTACTTC. Translation: CASSVQETQYF.

This clone was observed once. The chain combines TRBV28 with TRBJ1-1; no reliable D call. V lost 8 bases, J lost 11 bases, and 27 bases lay in between. This CDR3 is 15 amino acids long. Germline V lookup: CDR1 MDHEN, CDR2 SYDVKM. CDR3 sequence: CASGPRRIYSGSAFF. DNA for the CDR3: TGTGCCAGCGGTCCACGCCGGATCTACTCTGGAAGCGCTTTCTTT.

The chain couples TRBV6-5 to TRBJ1-2; 7 bases line up with TRBD1. The CDR3 contains 15 residues. CDR1 and CDR2 from the germline V gene are MNHEY and SVGAGI. The ends lost 2 bases at V and 2 bases at J; junction bases unmatched: 5. The CDR3 nucleotides are TGTGCCAGCAGTTACGGGCAGGGGGGGAACTATGGCTACACCTTC. Translation: CASSYGQGGNYGYTF.